The 28 T cell receptor beta chains below all came from one sample that was sequenced in a study of T cells in Graves' hyperthyroidism and ophthalmopathy. RNA transcripts provided the source from which TCR beta CDR3 regions were amplified. Researchers ran a first-round RT-PCR on the TCR CDR3 using the HTBI primer set. TCRdb processed the multiplex PCR reads anew with MiXCR; each CDR3 protein has one entry. The data show around 600,000 distinct CDR3 sequences, with more than 12% seen just once and approximately 12% held by the top ten. Sequenced: blood. Receptors originate from a woman aged 50 to 60 with Graves' ophthalmopathy.

There are many counts of this clonotype. The V and J genes are TRBV28 and TRBJ2-1; 16 nucleotides agree with TRBD2. The germline V gene encodes CDR1 MDHEN and CDR2 SYDVKM. The V gene end was trimmed by 5 bases and the J gene end by 7 bases; junction bases not matched to a gene: 17. This CDR3 comprises 20 residues. The CDR3 nucleotides read TGTGCCAGCAGTCCAAAGCCGGGACTAGCGGGAGGGACCTTTTGGAATGAGCAGTTCTTC. Encoded protein: CASSPKPGLAGGTFWNEQFF.

This clonotype was seen only a few times. The CDR3 DNA follows: TGCGCCAGCAGCCAAGAAAGGGCTGGGCGGGGACTTTCCTACGAGCAGTACTTC. It is translated as CASSQERAGRGLSYEQYF. The genes are TRBV4-3 and TRBJ2-7, with D possibly matching TRBD2 (6 bases). CDR3 length: 18 amino acids. Trimming took off 0 bases at V and 1 base at J, with 19 bases between the two ends. The germline V gene has CDR1 LGHNA and CDR2 YSLEER.

The chain uses TRBV19 and TRBJ2-1; D remains ambiguous. Germline V gene sequence: CDR1 LNHDA, CDR2 SQIVND (reference sequence). The CDR3 extends over 13 amino acids. V was shortened by 2 bases and J by 6 bases, with 8 bases between the two germline ends. The CDR3 sequence is CASSIIARNEQFF. CDR3 sequence (DNA): TGTGCCAGTAGTATAATAGCCCGCAATGAGCAGTTCTTC.

CDR3 residues: CASSGPPGGYTF. For the CDR3, the DNA is TGTGCCAGCAGCGGTCCCCCGGGGGGCTACACCTTC. This chain joins TRBV9 and TRBJ1-2, with D hard to call. Germline V gives CDR1 SGDLS, CDR2 YYNGEE. Trimming took 3 bases from V and 8 from J, leaving 11 bases between them. This CDR3 is 12 amino acids long.

This clonotype showed up just a few times. The gene calls are TRBV11-3 and TRBJ1-2; 7 bases line up with TRBD1. Trimming took 4 bases from V and 8 from J; bases not matched to a gene: 13. This CDR3 contains 15 residues. CDR1 and CDR2 from the germline V gene are SGHNT and YENEEA. CDR3 nucleotides: TGTGCCAGCAGCTCGACCCTCAAGGGGGCACGAGGCTACACCTTC. Translated, it gives CASSSTLKGARGYTF.

This clonotype has a count of ten or more. V usage is TRBV20-1 and J usage is TRBJ2-7, with TRBD2 as a possible D gene (5 bases). Germline V gene sequence: CDR1 DFQATT, CDR2 SNEGSKA (reference sequence). CDR3 length: 12 residues. Trimming pared 2 bases from V and 3 bases from J, leaving 8 bases between. The CDR3 region has the DNA TGCAGTGCTAGATCTAGCTACTACGAGCAGTACTTC. This translates into CSARSSYYEQYF.

The V and J genes are TRBV25-1 and TRBJ1-1, with D hard to call. V dropped 8 bases and J dropped 0 bases, with 10 bases sitting between them. This CDR3 spans 13 amino acids. Germline loops: CDR1 MGHDK, CDR2 SYGVNS. CDR3 DNA: TGTGCCAGCTTAGGATGGATGAACACTGAAGCTTTCTTT. Residues: CASLGWMNTEAFF.

V is TRBV6-1 and J is TRBJ2-3, with 7 bases that match TRBD1. Trimming removed 5 bases from V and 2 bases from J; junction bases left unmatched: 10. The CDR3 length is 16 residues. Germline CDR1 MNHNS, CDR2 SASEGT. The CDR3 reads CASSRGTDLLTDTQYF. CDR3 coding DNA: TGTGCCAGCAGTAGAGGGACAGATCTACTCACAGATACGCAGTATTTT.

This clonotype was observed a few times. A much larger clone lies a single base off, so this may be a read error. This chain links TRBV7-2 with TRBJ2-7; no clear D. This CDR3 spans 14 amino acids. From germline, CDR1 is SGHTA and CDR2 FQGNSA. DNA for the CDR3: TGTGCCAGCAGCTTAGCGGCAAGCTCCTACGGGCAGTACTTC. It encodes CASSLAASSYGQYF.

There are many counts of this clonotype. CDR3 in amino acids: CASTRTADLTQYF. The CDR3 region has the DNA TGTGCCAGCACTCGGACAGCCGACCTTACGCAGTATTTT. The rearrangement joins TRBV5-6 to TRBJ2-3; tentative D call: TRBD1 (6 bases). Germline-derived CDR1 and CDR2 are SGHDT and YYEEEE. CDR3 size: 13 residues. Trimming removed 6 bases from V and 8 bases from J, with 16 bases in between. The full variable domain, in which reference TRBV5-6 and TRBJ2-3 provide the parts outside the CDR3, is DAGVTQSPTHLIKTRGQQVTLRCSPKSGHDTVSWYQQALGQGPQFIFQYYEEEERQRGNFPDRFSGHQFPNYSSELNVNALLLGDSALYLCASTRTADLTQYFGPGTRLTVL.

This chain links TRBV2 with TRBJ2-6; a possible D gene is TRBD1 (6 bases). V was clipped by 1 base and J by 0 bases, with 13 bases between them. CDR1 SNHLY and CDR2 FYNNEI come from the germline V gene. There are 18 residues in the CDR3. CDR3 coding DNA: TGTGCCAGCAGTGAAGTTACAGGGATAATCTCTGGGGCCAACGTCCTGACTTTC. The encoded protein is CASSEVTGIISGANVLTF.

This clonotype was counted many times. The J gene is TRBJ1-1, the V gene TRBV30; D call uncertain. V lost 0 bases to trimming and J lost 1 base, with 6 bases between them. This CDR3 is 13 amino acids long. The V gene's germline CDR1 is GTSNPN and CDR2 SVGIG (reference sequence). CDR3 nucleotides: TGTGCCTGGAGTGTCACCGAGAACACTGAAGCTTTCTTT. Encoded protein: CAWSVTENTEAFF.

This clonotype was picked up a small number of times. The J gene is TRBJ1-2, the V gene TRBV7-9, with D unclear. Germline CDR1 and CDR2: SEHNR and FQNEAQ (reference sequence). This CDR3 region has 13 residues. Trimming cost V 6 bases and J 6 bases, with 14 bases left between them. CDR3 loop: CASSPGRGNGYTF. The CDR3 DNA is TGTGCCAGCAGTCCGGGCCGGGGAAATGGCTACACCTTC.

This clonotype was counted at least ten times. The chain has TRBV14 and TRBJ1-1; D is unresolved. Germline V gene data show CDR1 as SGHDN and CDR2 as FVKESK. This CDR3 spans 13 amino acids. With 2 bases removed from V and 1 base from J, the gap between germline ends came to 5 bases. CDR3 DNA: TGTGCCAGCAGCCAAAGTTCGAACACTGAAGCTTTCTTT. Translated: CASSQSSNTEAFF.

At least ten counts were recorded for this clonotype. This rearrangement joins TRBV27 to TRBJ2-1; D might be TRBD1 (6 bases). The CDR3 totals 16 residues. The ends were cut back, 8 bases at V and 4 bases at J, with 21 bases in the middle. CDR1 is MNHEY, CDR2 SMNVEV, per germline (reference sequence). For the CDR3, the DNA is TGTGCCAGCCGTTCGAACAGGGACCCAACTTACAATGAGCAGTTCTTC. Protein: CASRSNRDPTYNEQFF.

This rearrangement joins TRBV24-1 to TRBJ1-3; D uncertain. CDR1 and CDR2 from the germline V gene are KGHDR and SFDVKD. V was cut by 2 bases and J by 1 base, with 14 bases left in between. This CDR3 comprises 17 residues. The CDR3 DNA reads as TGTGCCACCAGTGATTCCCGTAAGGGCCCTTCTGGAAACACCATATATTTT. Translation: CATSDSRKGPSGNTIYF.

This clonotype was counted many times. For the CDR3, the DNA is TGTGCCAGCAGCTTAGATCGTGCAGAAGCTTTCTTT. This translates into CASSLDRAEAFF. V gene TRBV7-2 combines with J gene TRBJ1-1; no clear D. The CDR3 sequence is 12 residues long. CDR1 is SGHTA, CDR2 FQGNSA, per germline. Trimming removed 1 base at V and 8 bases at J, with 8 bases between.

The genes are TRBV12-3 or TRBV12-4 and TRBJ2-2; 11 bases are shared with TRBD2. Trimming took 1 base from V and 6 from J; bases not matched to a gene: 1. The CDR3 extends over 15 amino acids. DNA of the CDR3: TGTGCCAGCAGTTTAGTAGCGGGAGGGTCCGGGGAGCTGTTTTTT. Residues: CASSLVAGGSGELFF.

This clonotype has a count of ten or more. The chain couples TRBV24-1 to TRBJ2-1, with 8 bases that match TRBD2. J was trimmed by 1 base and V by 6 bases; bases with no gene match: 4. The CDR3 is 15 residues long. Germline V gene data show CDR1 as KGHDR and CDR2 as SFDVKD. CDR3 region: CATSMRLASYNEQFF. CDR3 bases: TGTGCCACCAGTATGCGACTAGCGTCCTACAATGAGCAGTTCTTC.

This clonotype was seen ten or more times. This chain joins TRBV2 and TRBJ2-7; 9 nucleotides match TRBD2. Trimming removed 6 bases from V and 7 bases from J; junction bases left unmatched: 13. CDR1 and CDR2 (germline): SNHLY, FYNNEI. The CDR3 has 15 amino acids. The CDR3 sequence is CASSQYSGSLGEQYF. In DNA form, the CDR3 reads TGTGCCAGCAGCCAATATAGCGGGAGCCTAGGGGAGCAGTACTTC. Drawing the rest from reference TRBV2 and TRBJ2-7, the complete variable domain is EPEVTQTPSHQVTQMGQEVILRCVPISNHLYFYWYRQILGQKVEFLVSFYNNEISEKSEIFDDQFSVERPDGSNFTLKIRSTKLEDSAMYFCASSQYSGSLGEQYFGPGTRLTVT.

The rearrangement joins TRBV5-1 to TRBJ2-5; D possibly corresponds to TRBD1 (6 bases). Trimming removed 6 bases from V and 5 bases from J, with 23 bases in between. Germline V gene sequence: CDR1 SGHRS, CDR2 YFSETQ. There are 16 residues in the CDR3. DNA of the CDR3: TGCGCCAGCACACCGTCGGTGACAGGCCTTGGGGAGACCCAGTACTTC. Translating it yields CASTPSVTGLGETQYF.

This clonotype showed up many times. V usage is TRBV6-2 or TRBV6-3 and J usage is TRBJ2-5; TRBD1 matches at 7 bases. V was pared by 6 bases and J by 5 bases, with 9 bases of the junction left unmatched. The V gene's germline CDR1 is MNHEY and CDR2 SVGEGT. The CDR3 has 14 residues. The CDR3 region has the DNA TGTGCCAGCAGCTACAGGGGAATTGTTGAGACCCAGTACTTC. This translates into CASSYRGIVETQYF.

This clonotype was recorded at least ten times. V gene TRBV2 combines with J gene TRBJ2-2, with 8 bases aligning to TRBD1. Germline-derived CDR1 and CDR2 are SNHLY and FYNNEI. The CDR3 has 15 amino acids. V shed 4 bases and J 5 bases; nucleotides not matched to a gene: 6. CDR3 region: CASSGQGMRTGELFF. CDR3 bases: TGTGCCAGCAGTGGACAGGGGATGAGGACCGGGGAGCTGTTTTTT.

This clonotype was seen a handful of times. A read error is possible here, since a much larger clone lies one base away. The chain couples TRBV7-9 to TRBJ2-7; D may correspond to TRBD1 or TRBD2 (6 bases each). The CDR3 contains 15 residues. Germline assignment: CDR1 SEHNR and CDR2 FQNEAQ (reference sequence). CDR3 nucleotide sequence: TGTGCCAGCAGCTCCGGGACAAGGCAGGACTACAAGCAGTACTTC. Protein sequence: CASSSGTRQDYKQYF.

V and J are TRBV5-1 and TRBJ1-4; D is undetermined. Germline V gene sequence: CDR1 SGHRS, CDR2 YFSETQ. V gave up 4 bases and J gave up 4 bases, with 11 bases separating them. This CDR3 contains 14 residues. CDR3 loop: CASSDPSSNEKLFF. The DNA of the CDR3 is TGCGCCAGCAGCGATCCGAGTAGTAATGAAAAACTGTTTTTT. Combining the CDR3 with reference TRBV5-1 and TRBJ1-4 gives the whole variable domain KAGVTQTPRYLIKTRGQQVTLSCSPISGHRSVSWYQQTPGQGLQFLFEYFSETQRNKGNFPGRFSGRQFSNSRSEMNVSTLELGDSALYLCASSDPSSNEKLFFGSGTQLSVL.

V gene TRBV13 combines with J gene TRBJ1-2, with D unclear. Trimming shortened V by 1 base and J by 3 bases, and 15 bases separated the two germline ends. Germline CDR1 reads PRHDT; CDR2 reads FYEKMQ (reference sequence). CDR3 size: 16 residues. This CDR3 is CASSLDLGQTDYGYTF. The DNA for the CDR3 is TGTGCCAGCAGCTTAGATCTCGGGCAGACGGACTATGGCTACACCTTC.

This clonotype has just a few counts. CDR3 coding DNA: TGTGCCAGCAGCTTAAAAAACAGGGCTAACTATGGCTACACCTTC. This sequence encodes CASSLKNRANYGYTF. This chain connects TRBV7-2 to TRBJ1-2, with D perhaps TRBD1 (6 bases). V was pared by 2 bases and J by 0 bases, with 10 bases between. The CDR3 runs to 15 residues. From germline, CDR1 is SGHTA and CDR2 FQGNSA.

Here the CDR3 reads CASSTGQGITDTQYF. CDR3 coding DNA: TGTGCCAGCAGTACGGGACAGGGGATCACAGATACGCAGTATTTT. The chain couples TRBV6-1 to TRBJ2-3; 10 nucleotides align to TRBD1. Germline trimming cut 5 bases from V and 2 bases from J; bases unmatched to any gene: 4. CDR3 length: 15 amino acids. The germline V gene has CDR1 MNHNS and CDR2 SASEGT.